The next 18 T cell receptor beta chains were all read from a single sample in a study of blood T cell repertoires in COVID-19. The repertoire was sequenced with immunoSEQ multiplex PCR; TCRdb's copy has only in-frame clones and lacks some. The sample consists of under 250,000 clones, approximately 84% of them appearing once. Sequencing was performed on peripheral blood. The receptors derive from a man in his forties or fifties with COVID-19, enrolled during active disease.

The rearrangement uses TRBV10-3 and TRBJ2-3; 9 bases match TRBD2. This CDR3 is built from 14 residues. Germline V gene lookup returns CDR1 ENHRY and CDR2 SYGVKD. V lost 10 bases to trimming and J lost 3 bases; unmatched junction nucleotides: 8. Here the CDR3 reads CATAGAGGTDTQYF. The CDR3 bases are TGTGCCACCGCAGGGGCGGGAGGGACAGATACGCAGTATTTT.

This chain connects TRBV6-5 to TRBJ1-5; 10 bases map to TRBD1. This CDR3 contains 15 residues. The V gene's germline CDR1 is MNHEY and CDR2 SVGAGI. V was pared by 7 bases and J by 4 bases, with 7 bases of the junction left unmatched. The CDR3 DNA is TGTGCCAGCAAACCTGACAGGGGGCGAAATCAGCCCCAGCATTTT. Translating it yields CASKPDRGRNQPQHF.

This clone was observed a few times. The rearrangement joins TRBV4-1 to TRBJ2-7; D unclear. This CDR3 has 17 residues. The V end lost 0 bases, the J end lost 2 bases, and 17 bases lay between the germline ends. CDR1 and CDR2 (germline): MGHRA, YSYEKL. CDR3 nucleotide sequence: TGCGCCAGCAGCCAAGATGTTCACAAGTTCGTCGCCTACGAGCAGTACTTC. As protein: CASSQDVHKFVAYEQYF.

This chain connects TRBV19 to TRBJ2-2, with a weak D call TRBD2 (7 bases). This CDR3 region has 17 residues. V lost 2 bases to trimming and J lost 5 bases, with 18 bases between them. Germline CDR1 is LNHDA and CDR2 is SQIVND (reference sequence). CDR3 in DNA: TGTGCCAGTAGTATATTCCGGGGGGCGTCGGGAACCGGGGAGCTGTTTTTT. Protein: CASSIFRGASGTGELFF.

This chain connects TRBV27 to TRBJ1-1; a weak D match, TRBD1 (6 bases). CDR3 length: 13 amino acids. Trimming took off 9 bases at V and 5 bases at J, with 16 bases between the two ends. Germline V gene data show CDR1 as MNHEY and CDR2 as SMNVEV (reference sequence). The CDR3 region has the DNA TGTGCCAGTCTTAAGGGGGGGGGAACTGAAGCTTTCTTT. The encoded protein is CASLKGGGTEAFF.

CDR3 in DNA: TGTGCCACCAGTGGTACGGTGTCCAACTCTGGAAACACCATATATTTT. It specifies CATSGTVSNSGNTIYF. This sequence joins TRBV24-1 and TRBJ1-3; D not resolved. Germline CDR1 KGHDR, CDR2 SFDVKD. The CDR3 has 16 amino acids. V was pared by 5 bases and J by 0 bases, with 13 bases between.

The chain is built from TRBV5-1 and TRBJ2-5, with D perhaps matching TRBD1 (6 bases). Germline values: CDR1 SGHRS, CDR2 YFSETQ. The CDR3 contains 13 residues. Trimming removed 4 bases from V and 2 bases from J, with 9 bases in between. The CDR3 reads CASSVTGQETQYF. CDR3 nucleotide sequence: TGCGCCAGCAGCGTTACAGGGCAAGAGACCCAGTACTTC.

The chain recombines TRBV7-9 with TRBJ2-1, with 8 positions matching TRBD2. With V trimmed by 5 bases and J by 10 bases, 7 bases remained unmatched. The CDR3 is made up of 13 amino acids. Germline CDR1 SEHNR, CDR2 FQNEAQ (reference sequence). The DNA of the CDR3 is TGTGCCAGCAGCCGGGGGGGCCCGGGGGAGCAGTTCTTC. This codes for CASSRGGPGEQFF.

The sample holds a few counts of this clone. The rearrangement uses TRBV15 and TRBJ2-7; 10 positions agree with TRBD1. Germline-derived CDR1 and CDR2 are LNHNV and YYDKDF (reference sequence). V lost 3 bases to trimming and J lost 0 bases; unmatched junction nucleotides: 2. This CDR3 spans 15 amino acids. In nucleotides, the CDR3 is TGTGCCACCAGCAGCCGGGACAGGGGCTCCTACGAGCAGTACTTC. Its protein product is CATSSRDRGSYEQYF.

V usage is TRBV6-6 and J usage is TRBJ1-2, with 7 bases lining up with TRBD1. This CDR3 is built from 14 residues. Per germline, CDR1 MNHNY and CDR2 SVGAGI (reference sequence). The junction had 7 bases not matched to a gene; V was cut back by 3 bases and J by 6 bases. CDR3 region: CASSYDRVIDGYTF. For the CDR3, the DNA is TGTGCCAGCAGTTATGACAGGGTCATTGATGGCTACACCTTC.

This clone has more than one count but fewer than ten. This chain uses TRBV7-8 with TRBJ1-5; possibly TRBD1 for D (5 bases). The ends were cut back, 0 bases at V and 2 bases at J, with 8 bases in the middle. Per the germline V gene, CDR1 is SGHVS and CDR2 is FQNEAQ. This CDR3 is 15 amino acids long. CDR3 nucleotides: TGTGCCAGCAGCTTAGCTACAGGAGGCAATCAGCCCCAGCATTTT. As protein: CASSLATGGNQPQHF.

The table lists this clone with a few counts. CDR3 coding DNA: TGCGCCAGCAGTGAGTCGCCGGGAAGTGGTAATGAAAAACTGTTTTTT. Residues: CASSESPGSGNEKLFF. The rearrangement uses TRBV10-2 and TRBJ1-4; no clear D. V lost 0 bases, J lost 4 bases, and 12 bases lay in between. Looked up from germline, CDR1 is WSHSY and CDR2 is SAAADI. The CDR3 length is 16 residues.

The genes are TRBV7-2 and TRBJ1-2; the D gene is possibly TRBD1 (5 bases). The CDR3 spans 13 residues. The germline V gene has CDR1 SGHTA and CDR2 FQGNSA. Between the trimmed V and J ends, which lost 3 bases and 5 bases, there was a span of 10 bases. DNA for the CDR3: TGTGCCAGCAGCTTGGGGGGGAGGTATGGCTACACCTTC. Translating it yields CASSLGGRYGYTF. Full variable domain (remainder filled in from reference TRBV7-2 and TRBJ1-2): GAGVSQSPSNKVTEKGKDVELRCDPISGHTALYWYRQSLGQGLEFLIYFQGNSAPDKSGLPSDRFSAERTGGSVSTLTIQRTQQEDSAVYLCASSLGGRYGYTFGSGTRLTVV.

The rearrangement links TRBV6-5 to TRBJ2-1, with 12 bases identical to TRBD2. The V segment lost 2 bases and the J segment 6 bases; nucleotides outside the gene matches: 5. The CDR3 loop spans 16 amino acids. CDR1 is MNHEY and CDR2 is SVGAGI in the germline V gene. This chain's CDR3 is CASSYVGLAGSNEQFF. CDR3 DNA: TGTGCCAGCAGTTACGTCGGACTAGCGGGATCCAATGAGCAGTTCTTC.

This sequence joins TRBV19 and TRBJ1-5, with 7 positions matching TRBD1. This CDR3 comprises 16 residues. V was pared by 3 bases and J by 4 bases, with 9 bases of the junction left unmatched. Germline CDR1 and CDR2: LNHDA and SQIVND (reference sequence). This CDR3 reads CASSIIQGLSNQPQHF. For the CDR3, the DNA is TGTGCCAGTAGTATTATACAGGGGTTATCGAATCAGCCCCAGCATTTT.

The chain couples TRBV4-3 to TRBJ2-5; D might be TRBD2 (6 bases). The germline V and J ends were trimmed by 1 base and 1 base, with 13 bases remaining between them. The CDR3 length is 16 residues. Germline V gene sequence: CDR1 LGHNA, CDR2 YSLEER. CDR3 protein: CASSQGLGTLQETQYF. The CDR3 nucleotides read TGCGCCAGCAGCCAAGGCCTCGGGACTCTCCAAGAGACCCAGTACTTC.

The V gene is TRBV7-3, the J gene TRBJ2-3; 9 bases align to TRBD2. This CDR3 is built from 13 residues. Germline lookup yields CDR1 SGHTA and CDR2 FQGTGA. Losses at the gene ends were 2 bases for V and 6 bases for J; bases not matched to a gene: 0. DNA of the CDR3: TGTGCCAGCAGCTTAGGACTAGCGGATACGCAGTATTTT. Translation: CASSLGLADTQYF.

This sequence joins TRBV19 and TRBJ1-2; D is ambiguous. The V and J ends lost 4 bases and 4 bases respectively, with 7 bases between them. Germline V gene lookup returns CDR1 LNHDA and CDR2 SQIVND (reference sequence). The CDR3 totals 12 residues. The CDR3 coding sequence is TGTGCCAGTAGTAAGCGCCTCTATGGCTACACCTTC. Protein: CASSKRLYGYTF.